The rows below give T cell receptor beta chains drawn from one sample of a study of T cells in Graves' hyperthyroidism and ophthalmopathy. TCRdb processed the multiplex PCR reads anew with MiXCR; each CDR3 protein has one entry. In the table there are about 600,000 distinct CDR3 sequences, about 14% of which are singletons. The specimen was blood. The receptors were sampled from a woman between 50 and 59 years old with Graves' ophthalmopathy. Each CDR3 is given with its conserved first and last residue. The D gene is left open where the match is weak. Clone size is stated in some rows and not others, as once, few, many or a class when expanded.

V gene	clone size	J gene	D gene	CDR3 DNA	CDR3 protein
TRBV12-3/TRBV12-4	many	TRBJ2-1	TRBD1	TGTGCCAGCAGGGATGCTCAGGGGGCTATATCCCATTGGGATGAGCAGTTCTTC	CASRDAQGAISHWDEQFF
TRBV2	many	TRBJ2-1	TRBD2	TGTGCCAGCAGTCAAATGCGTAGCGGGAGCGCTGAGCAGTTCTTC	CASSQMRSGSAEQFF
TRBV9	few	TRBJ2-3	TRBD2	TGTGCCAGCAGCGTAGTTGGTAGCGGGAGTGGCCCAGATACGCAGTATTTT	CASSVVGSGSGPDTQYF
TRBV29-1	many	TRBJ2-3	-	TGCAGCGTTGAGTGGGCTAACACAGATACGCAGTATTTT	CSVEWANTDTQYF
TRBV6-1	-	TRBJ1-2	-	TGTGCCAGCAGTAACCCTCTTCTCTATGGCTACACCTTC	CASSNPLLYGYTF
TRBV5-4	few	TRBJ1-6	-	TGTGCCAGCAGCTTGTTCAGGACGGGTAATAATTCACCCCTCCACTTT	CASSLFRTGNNSPLHF
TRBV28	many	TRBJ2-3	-	TGTGCCAGCAGTTTACCGGGACGTATAAGCACAGATACGCAGTATTTT	CASSLPGRISTDTQYF
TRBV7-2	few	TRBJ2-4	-	TGTGCCAGCAGCTTAGTTCAGCGGAACCCACCCAAAAACATTCAGTACTTC	CASSLVQRNPPKNIQYF
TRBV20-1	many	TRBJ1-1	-	TGCAGTGCTAGAGATCGGCTCTGGGGGAACGGTGAAGGGAACACTGAAGCTTTCTTT	CSARDRLWGNGEGNTEAFF
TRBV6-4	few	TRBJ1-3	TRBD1	TGTGCCAGCAGTGACTGGGACAGCCTTACCCACTCTGGAAACACCATATATTTT	CASSDWDSLTHSGNTIYF
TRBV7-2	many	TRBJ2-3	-	TGTGCCAGCAGCGTAACTAGGGCGACAGATACGCAGTATTTT	CASSVTRATDTQYF
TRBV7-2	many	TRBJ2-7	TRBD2	TGTGCCAGCAGCCAGACGGGAGGGCCCTACGAGCAGTACTTC	CASSQTGGPYEQYF
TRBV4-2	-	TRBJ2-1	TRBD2	TGTGCCAGCAGCCAAAGGCACCTAGCGGGAGGGCCGGGGAATGAGCAGTTCTTC	CASSQRHLAGGPGNEQFF
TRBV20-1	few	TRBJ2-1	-	TGCAGTGCTAAAACGCTCTACCAGGGGTACAATGAGCAGTTCTTC	CSAKTLYQGYNEQFF
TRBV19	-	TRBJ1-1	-	TGTACCAGTAGTCCATACAGGTTGGAAGCTTTCTTT	CTSSPYRLEAFF
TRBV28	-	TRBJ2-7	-	TGTGCCAGCAGTTTAATGGGCGAGCAGTACTTC	CASSLMGEQYF
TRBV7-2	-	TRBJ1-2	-	TGTGCCAGCAGCTCAGGGCCTGGACTGTTGGGCTACACCTTC	CASSSGPGLLGYTF
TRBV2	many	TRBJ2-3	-	TGTGCCAGCATTGTAGGGGGGGCCGCAGATACGCAGTATTTT	CASIVGGAADTQYF
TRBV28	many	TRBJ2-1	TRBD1	TGTGCCAGCAGAACGACCGGGACAGGATCCTACAATGAGCAGTTCTTC	CASRTTGTGSYNEQFF
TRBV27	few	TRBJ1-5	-	TGTGCCAGCAGATCATGGACGGCAAATCAGCCCCAGCATTTT	CASRSWTANQPQHF
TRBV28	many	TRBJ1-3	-	TGTGCCAGCAGTTTATTCCCCAGGGAAGCTGGAAACACCATATATTTT	CASSLFPREAGNTIYF
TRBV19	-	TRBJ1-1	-	TGTGCCAGTAACTTGGGAAGAGTGAACACTGAAGCTTTCTTT	CASNLGRVNTEAFF
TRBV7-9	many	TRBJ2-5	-	TGTGCCAGCAGCTCCCTGGTGAAGCCGCCCCAAGAGACCCAGTACTTC	CASSSLVKPPQETQYF
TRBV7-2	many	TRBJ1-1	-	TGTGCCAGCAGCTCGATGGGGTTTGAAGCTTTCTTT	CASSSMGFEAFF
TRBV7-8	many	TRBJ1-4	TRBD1	TGTGCCAGCAGCCCGGGACAGTCGTTCGTAACTAATGAAAAACTGTTTTTT	CASSPGQSFVTNEKLFF
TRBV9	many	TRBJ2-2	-	TGTGCCAGCAGAGCTAGCACCGGGGAGCTGTTTTTT	CASRASTGELFF
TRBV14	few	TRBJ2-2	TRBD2	TGTGCCAGCAGCCTGCTGGGCGGGAGGCCCAACACCGGGGAGCTGTTTTTT	CASSLLGGRPNTGELFF
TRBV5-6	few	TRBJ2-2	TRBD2	TGTGCCAGCAGCTTGGTACGGGAGGGGCTCCGGGAGCTGTTTTTT	CASSLVREGLRELFF
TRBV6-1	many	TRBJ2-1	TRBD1	TGTGCCAGCAGAGCGGGACAGGGGGGACGGAATGAGCAGTTCTTC	CASRAGQGGRNEQFF
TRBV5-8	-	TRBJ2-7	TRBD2	TGTGCCATCGGAGGGACTAGCGGGCGCTACGAGCAGTACTTC	CAIGGTSGRYEQYF
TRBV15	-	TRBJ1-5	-	TGTGCCACCAGCAGCCCAGGGGCTCGGTTTAGCAATCAGCCCCAGCATTTT	CATSSPGARFSNQPQHF
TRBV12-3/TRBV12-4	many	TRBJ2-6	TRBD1	TGTGCCAGCAGGGGACAGGAGACCTCTGGGACCAACGTCCTGACTTTC	CASRGQETSGTNVLTF
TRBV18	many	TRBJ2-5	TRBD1	TGTGCCAGCTCCCTCGGACAGGGTAACTCAGAGACCCAGTACTTC	CASSLGQGNSETQYF
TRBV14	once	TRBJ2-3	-	TGTGCCAGCAGCCAAGATCAGATCTCTAGCACAGATACGCAGTATTTT	CASSQDQISSTDTQYF
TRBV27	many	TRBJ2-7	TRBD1	TGTGCCAGCAGTTTATCGAGAGTCCGGACAGGGGCCTACGAGCAGTACTTC	CASSLSRVRTGAYEQYF
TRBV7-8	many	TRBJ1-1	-	TGTGCCAGCAGCTCAATCGGGGGACTGAACACTGAAGCTTTCTTT	CASSSIGGLNTEAFF
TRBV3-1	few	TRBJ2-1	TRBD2	TGTGCCAGCAGTCTGGATAGCGGGTTGGAGTTCTTC	CASSLDSGLEFF
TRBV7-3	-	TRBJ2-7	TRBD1	TGTGCCAGCAGCTTAATCGCGGGACAGGGGATTTACGAGCAGTACTTC	CASSLIAGQGIYEQYF
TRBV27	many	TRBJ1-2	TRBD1	TGTGCCAGCAGTTTAAGCCAGGGGGTTTATGGCTACACCTTC	CASSLSQGVYGYTF
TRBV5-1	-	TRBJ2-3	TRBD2	TGCGCCAGCAGCGTTTCGAGCGGGGGCTACACAGATACGCAGTATTTT	CASSVSSGGYTDTQYF
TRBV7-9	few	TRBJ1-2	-	TGTGCCAGCAGCTTAGAATTGCTTGGCTACACCTTC	CASSLELLGYTF
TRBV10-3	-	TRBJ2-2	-	TGTGCCAGCAAAGGGGGGATCGGCGCCGGGGAGCCGTTTTTT	CASKGGIGAGEPFF
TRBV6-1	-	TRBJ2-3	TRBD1	TGTGCCAGCAGGGAGAACAGGGGGCGGGTTACAGATACGCAGTATTTT	CASRENRGRVTDTQYF
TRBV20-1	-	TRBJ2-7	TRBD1	TGCAGTGCTAGAGATGGACAGGGACGGTTGGAGCAGTACTTC	CSARDGQGRLEQYF
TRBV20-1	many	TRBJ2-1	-	TGCAGTGCTAGGCGGGCGCTCTCCTACAATGAGCAGTTCTTC	CSARRALSYNEQFF
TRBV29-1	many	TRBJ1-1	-	TGCAGCGTTGAACGGGCCCTGAACACTGAAGCTTTCTTT	CSVERALNTEAFF
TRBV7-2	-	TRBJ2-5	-	TGTGCCAGCAGCTTAGCGCAGGGTATGGTTCAAGAGACCCAGTACTTC	CASSLAQGMVQETQYF
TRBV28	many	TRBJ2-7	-	TGTGCCAGCAGGGGCCGCGGACAGAGCTCCTACGAGCAGTACTTC	CASRGRGQSSYEQYF
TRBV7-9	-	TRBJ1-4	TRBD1	TGTGCCAGCAGCTCACGAGGACAGGGGCTAACAACTAATGAAAAACTGTTTTTT	CASSSRGQGLTTNEKLFF
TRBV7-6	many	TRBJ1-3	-	TGTGCCAGCAGCTTACAGGGCTCTGGAAACACCATATATTTT	CASSLQGSGNTIYF
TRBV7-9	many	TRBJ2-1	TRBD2	TGTGCCAGCATTGAGACTAGCGGAAAAAACAATGAGCAGTTCTTC	CASIETSGKNNEQFF
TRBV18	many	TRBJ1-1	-	TGTGCCAGCTCACGAGGGTTTTGCACTGAAGCTTTCTTT	CASSRGFCTEAFF
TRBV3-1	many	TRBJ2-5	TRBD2	TGTGCCAGCACCGTCTCCATAGCGGGAGGCGTCCGGGAGACCCAGTACTTC	CASTVSIAGGVRETQYF
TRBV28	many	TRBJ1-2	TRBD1	TGTGCCAGCAGTCCCCCCGGGACAGCCGGGAACTATGGCTACACCTTC	CASSPPGTAGNYGYTF